This T cell receptor (beta chain) was identified in a study of cytomegalovirus exposure and HLA in healthy donors. Overall study context: Out of 150 million to 200 million T cells, an earlier analysis found fewer than 140 million unique TCR beta sequences in total. Study-level points and caveats: It was assumed in the presence/absence analyses that sequencing depth was roughly uniform across donors. Trimming of TCR beta V- and J-genes showed a link, identified in a later analysis, to a missense DCLRE1C variant.

About this clone: The target antigen is unknown.

The V segment lost 4 bases and the J segment 4 bases; nucleotides outside the gene matches: 5. Per the germline V gene, CDR1 is ENHRY and CDR2 is SYGVKD. The CDR3 sequence is 16 residues long. The primer mix had 60 Vbeta and 13 Jbeta primers. Study processing details: A follow-up analysis tallied tens of millions of unique TCR beta chains, 9 million to 11 million shared. Measured with immunoSEQ multiplex PCR; TCRdb has only the in-frame clones, and not every one. V and J calls and clone size follow that table, whereas D and trimming were derived from the DNA. The sample lists approximately 75,000 clones, about 78% occurring once.

The TCR originated in a male donor in good health and CMV-seronegative. Sequenced sample: PBMCs. The J gene is TRBJ1-6, the V gene TRBV10-3; 9 bases agree with TRBD1. The CDR3 DNA follows: TGTGCCATCAGTGGCGGGACAGGGAATTATAATTCACCCCTCCACTTT. As protein: CAISGGTGNYNSPLHF.